This T cell receptor (beta chain) was obtained from a study of blood T cells in healthy people across ages. Notes on the study in general: Nothing was known about donor CMV status, and this possibly confounded expanded clonotype changes.

On this clonotype itself: Its antigen remains unidentified.

CDR1 is MNHEY, CDR2 SVGEGT, per germline. The CDR3 is 16 amino acids. With V trimmed by 2 bases and J by 2 bases, 2 bases remained unmatched. Through a sample-barcoded 5' primer and a J-beta primer mix, a second PCR was run for about 6 to 11 cycles. Sequencing recovered at least 2.5 million CDR3-containing paired-end reads from each sample. TCRdb passed the 5' RACE reads through MiXCR, listing each CDR3 protein once. The table records about 580,000 distinct CDR3 sequences, about 45% of them present only once. J is TRBJ2-3 and V is TRBV6-2 or TRBV6-3; 12 positions match TRBD2. Sequences were obtained from blood. This clonotype was obtained from a man older than 75 in good health. CDR3 residues: CASSYASGGATDTQYF. The CDR3 DNA sequence: TGTGCCAGCAGTTACGCTAGCGGGGGGGCCACAGATACGCAGTATTTT.